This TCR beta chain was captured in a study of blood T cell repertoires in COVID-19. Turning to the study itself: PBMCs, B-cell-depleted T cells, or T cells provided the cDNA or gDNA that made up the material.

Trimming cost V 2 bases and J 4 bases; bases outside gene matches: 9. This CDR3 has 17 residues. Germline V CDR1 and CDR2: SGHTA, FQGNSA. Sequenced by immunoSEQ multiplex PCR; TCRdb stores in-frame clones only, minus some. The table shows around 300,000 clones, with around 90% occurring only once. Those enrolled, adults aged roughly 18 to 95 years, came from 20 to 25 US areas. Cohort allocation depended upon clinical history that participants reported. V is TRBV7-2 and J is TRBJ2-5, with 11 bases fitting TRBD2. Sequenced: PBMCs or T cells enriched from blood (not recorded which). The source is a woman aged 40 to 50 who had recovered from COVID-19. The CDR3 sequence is CASSLRSTSGSGETQYF. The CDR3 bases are TGTGCCAGCAGCTTAAGGTCTACTAGCGGGAGCGGAGAGACCCAGTACTTC.